A selection of T cell receptor beta chains follows, all from one sample in a study of T cell responses to AZD1222 COVID-19 vaccine. Profiled with immunoSEQ multiplex PCR; TCRdb holds only in-frame clones, not every one. The sample contains some 150,000 clones, approximately 88% of which appear only once. The source was peripheral blood, collected on day 0 of AZD1222 vaccination. The receptors stem from an adult in good health. Each CDR3 is given with its conserved first and last residue. The D gene is left open where the match is weak. A clone size is listed for some rows: how often the clone was seen (once, few, many), or a class if it is expanded.

once	TRBV11-2	TRBJ2-2	NA	TGTGCCAGCAGCTCCGGGACCAGGGGCACCGGGGAGCTGTTTTTT	CASSSGTRGTGELFF
NA	TRBV28	TRBJ2-7	NA	TGTGCCAGCAGGGCGGGGAGGACCTACGAGCAGTACTTC	CASRAGRTYEQYF
NA	TRBV7-9	TRBJ2-7	NA	TGTGCCGGAGGACGGGGAGACGAGCAGTACTTC	CAGGRGDEQYF
NA	TRBV6-5	TRBJ1-3	TRBD1	TGTGCCAGCTCAACAAGCGGGACAGCTGGAAACACCATATATTTT	CASSTSGTAGNTIYF
NA	TRBV5-1	TRBJ1-1	NA	TGCGCCAGCAGCTTGGTCGCAGGGACCACTGAAGCTTTCTTT	CASSLVAGTTEAFF
NA	TRBV6-6	TRBJ1-1	NA	TGTGCCAGCAGTTATGGCTCCACTGAAGCTTTCTTT	CASSYGSTEAFF
few	TRBV28	TRBJ1-1	TRBD1	TGTGCCAGCAGTTCCCAGGGAGGGGGCAAAGGTGAAGCTTTCTTT	CASSSQGGGKGEAFF
few	TRBV5-3	TRBJ2-5	NA	TGTGCCAGACTGTTTTCGCGTAGGGTTATCTCAGAGACCCAGTACTTC	CARLFSRRVISETQYF
NA	TRBV19	TRBJ1-5	NA	TGTGCCAGTACCCGGGGGTATAGCAATCAGCCCCAGCATTTT	CASTRGYSNQPQHF
NA	TRBV5-1	TRBJ1-1	NA	TGCGCCAGCACGAAAGGGGCCTCGAACACTGAAGCTTTCTTT	CASTKGASNTEAFF
NA	TRBV10-3	TRBJ2-5	NA	TGTGCCACCTACAACGATCAAGAGACCCAGTACTTC	CATYNDQETQYF
NA	TRBV6-6	TRBJ1-3	NA	TGTGCCAGCAGTCCATGGGGAGGGGCTACCTCTGGAAACACCATATATTTT	CASSPWGGATSGNTIYF
NA	TRBV5-4	TRBJ1-3	TRBD1	TGTGCCAGCAGCTCCCAGAGACAGGGGGGCTCGTCGAGTGGAAACACCATATATTTT	CASSSQRQGGSSSGNTIYF